This TCR beta chain emerged from a study of shared clonotypes between healthy human individuals. Some clones are missing from TCRdb's copy, which holds only in-frame ones; the method was immunoSEQ multiplex PCR. The sample has some 1 million clones, approximately 72% seen once. This CDR3 region has 13 residues. The V end lost 4 bases, the J end lost 11 bases, and 17 bases lay between the germline ends. CDR1 and CDR2 from the germline V gene are ENHRY and SYGVKD. Sample: memory CD4+ T cells sorted from blood. Subset given: CD45RA-negative fraction. J is TRBJ1-1 and V is TRBV10-3, with a possible D match to TRBD1 (6 bases). The sequence derives from a man younger than 35 in good health. CDR3 coding DNA: TGTGCCATCAGTGTGACCAGGGGTCCGTCGGCTTTCTTT. This encodes CAISVTRGPSAFF.